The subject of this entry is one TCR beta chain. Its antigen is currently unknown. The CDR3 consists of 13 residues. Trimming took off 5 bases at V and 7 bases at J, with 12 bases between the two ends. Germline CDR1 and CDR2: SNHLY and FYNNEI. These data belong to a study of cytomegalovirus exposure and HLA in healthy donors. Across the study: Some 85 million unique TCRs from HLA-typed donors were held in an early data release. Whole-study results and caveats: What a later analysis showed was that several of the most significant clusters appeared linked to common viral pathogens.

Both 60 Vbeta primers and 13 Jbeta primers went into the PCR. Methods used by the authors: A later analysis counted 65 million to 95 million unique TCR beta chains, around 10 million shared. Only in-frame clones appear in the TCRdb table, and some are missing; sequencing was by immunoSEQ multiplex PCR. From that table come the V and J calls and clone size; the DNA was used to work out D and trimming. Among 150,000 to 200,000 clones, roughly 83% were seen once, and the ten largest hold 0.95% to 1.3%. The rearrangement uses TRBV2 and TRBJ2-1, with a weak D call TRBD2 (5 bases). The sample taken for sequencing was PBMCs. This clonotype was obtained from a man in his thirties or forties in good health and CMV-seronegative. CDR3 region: CASSRESGNEQFF. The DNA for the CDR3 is TGTGCCAGCAGTAGGGAGTCGGGGAATGAGCAGTTCTTC.